This entry describes one T cell receptor beta chain. The CDR3 totals 13 residues. CDR1 SGHTA and CDR2 FQGTGA come from the germline V gene. J gave up 8 bases and V 5 bases, and 5 bases lay outside the gene matches. The data were taken from a study of blood T cell repertoires in COVID-19. On the study more broadly: Specimens from acute and convalescent COVID-19 originated in the United States, Italy and Spain.

Authors' analysis steps: Estimated nucleated cell counts came from reference gene primer amplification. Some clones are missing from TCRdb's copy, which holds only in-frame ones; the method was immunoSEQ multiplex PCR. V, J and clone size derive from that table, while D and trimming were established from the DNA sequence. The repertoire holds around 220,000 clones, with about 85% as singletons. The sample comprised peripheral blood. The TCR sequence derives from a man aged 30 to 39 with active or convalescent COVID-19. This sequence joins TRBV7-3 and TRBJ1-2; 10 bases match TRBD1. This chain's CDR3 is CASSRDRGRGYTF. CDR3 bases: TGTGCCAGCAGCCGGGACAGGGGTCGAGGCTACACCTTC.